The clone carrying this T cell receptor beta chain has more than one count but fewer than ten. The sample comes from a study of graft-versus-host responses after intestinal transplantation. Whole-study context: As for transplant type, recipients had multivisceral, liver-intestinal, or isolated intestinal grafts.

This CDR3 spans 16 amino acids. CDR1 and CDR2 (germline): SGHTA, FQGNSA. V lost 1 base and J lost 2; bases outside the gene matches: 5. Profiling relied on immunoSEQ multiplex PCR, and the TCRdb table lists in-frame clones only, not all of them. The repertoire has some 22,000 clones, around 41% of them found once; the top ten carry about 1.5%. Investigators plated approximately 200,000 CFSE-labeled responder cells together with approximately 200,000 irradiated stimulator cells labeled with violet dye. The chain couples TRBV7-2 to TRBJ2-1; TRBD2 agrees at 7 bases. This specimen was alloreactive CD8+ T cells from a mixed lymphocyte reaction culture, taken before intestinal transplant. The subset denotes: CFSE-low proliferating T cells sorted from approximately 6-day pre-transplant mixed lymphocyte reaction (GvH or HvG direction). This receptor was identified in a human patient who received an intestinal transplant. The CDR3 DNA reads TGTGCCAGCAGCTTAGGCGGGGGTCACCCCTACAATGAGCAGTTCTTC. Its protein is CASSLGGGHPYNEQFF.